This T cell receptor (beta chain) was obtained from a study of PD-L1 blockade in urothelial cancer. Study-level information: Anywhere from 0 to 3 prior chemotherapy regimens had been received by patients. Blood analysis occurred 3 weeks (second dose) and 6 weeks after treatment start. Study-wide results and limits: Better survival was predicted when blood TCR clonality before treatment fell below the median.

The time point: peripheral blood 6 weeks after treatment start. Urothelial carcinoma in patients was locally advanced or metastatic. The germline V and J ends were trimmed by 5 bases and 5 bases, with 6 bases remaining between them. The CDR3 extends over 10 amino acids. Germline V gene data show CDR1 as GTSNPN and CDR2 as SVGIG (reference sequence). On this clone itself: What it binds is not known.

Profiling relied on immunoSEQ multiplex PCR, and the TCRdb table lists in-frame clones only, not all of them. This table has more than 60,000 clones, about 90% appearing once. The sequencing here drew on PBMCs, taken around atezolizumab (anti-PD-L1) treatment. This chain uses TRBV30 with TRBJ2-5; a weak D match, TRBD2 (5 bases). The TCR comes from a man aged 60 to 75 with urothelial cancer. The CDR3 protein is CAWSGETQYF. CDR3 in DNA: TGTGCCTGGTCGGGGGAGACCCAGTACTTC.